This T cell receptor (beta chain) appears in the sequencing data of a study of vaccination and CD4 T cells after COVID-19. With respect to this clonotype: The antigen is unknown.

Treatment noted: roughly ten-day PBMC culture with coronavirus spike peptide pools or control peptides (ViraFEST assay). CDR3 length: 14 amino acids. Germline V gene lookup returns CDR1 SGHTA and CDR2 FQGNSA. V was shortened by 3 bases and J by 1 base, with 9 bases between the two germline ends. The assay that was used to sequence DNA from cultured CD4+ T cells was the Oncomine TCR Beta short-read assay. TCRdb reprocessed the PCR reads via MiXCR and lists one record per CDR3 protein. This sample has about 13,000 distinct CDR3 sequences, with around 64% found just once. Source material: CD4+ T cells from blood, cultured in vitro. The V and J genes are TRBV7-2 and TRBJ1-1; D not resolved. This clonotype was sampled from a human donor who had recovered from COVID-19. The CDR3, as DNA: TGTGCCAGCAGCTTGGAGGCGTCGAACACTGAAGCTTTCTTT. Translated: CASSLEASNTEAFF.